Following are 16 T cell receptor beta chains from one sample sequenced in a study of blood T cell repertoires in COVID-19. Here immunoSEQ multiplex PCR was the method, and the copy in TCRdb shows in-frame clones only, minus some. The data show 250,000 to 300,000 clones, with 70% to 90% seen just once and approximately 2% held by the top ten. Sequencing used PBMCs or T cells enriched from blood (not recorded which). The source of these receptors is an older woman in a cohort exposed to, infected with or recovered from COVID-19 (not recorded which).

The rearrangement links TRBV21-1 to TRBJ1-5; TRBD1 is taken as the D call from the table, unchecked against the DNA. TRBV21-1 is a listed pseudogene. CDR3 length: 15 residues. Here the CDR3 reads CASSKLGQVRQPQHF. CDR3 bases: TGTGCCAGCAGCAAATTGGGACAGGTTAGACAGCCCCAGCATTTT.

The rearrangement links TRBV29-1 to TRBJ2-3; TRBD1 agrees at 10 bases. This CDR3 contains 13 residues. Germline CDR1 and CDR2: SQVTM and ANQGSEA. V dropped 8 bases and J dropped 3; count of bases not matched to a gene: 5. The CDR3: CSIGQGVTDTQYF. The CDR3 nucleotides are TGCAGCATAGGACAGGGGGTAACAGATACGCAGTATTTT.

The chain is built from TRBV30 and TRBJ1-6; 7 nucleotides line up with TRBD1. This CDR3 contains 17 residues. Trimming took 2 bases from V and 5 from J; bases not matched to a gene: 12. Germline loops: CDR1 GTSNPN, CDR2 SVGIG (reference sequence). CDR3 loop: CAWSRDSRSGDNSPLHF. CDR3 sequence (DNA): TGTGCCTGGAGTCGGGACAGTCGGTCGGGGGATAATTCACCCCTCCACTTT.

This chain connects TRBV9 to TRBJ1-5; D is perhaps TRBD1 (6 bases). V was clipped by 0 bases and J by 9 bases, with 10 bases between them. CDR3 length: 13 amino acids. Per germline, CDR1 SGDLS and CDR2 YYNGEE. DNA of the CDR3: TGTGCCAGCAGCGTAGTGGCGGGGGCGCCCCAGCATTTT. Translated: CASSVVAGAPQHF.

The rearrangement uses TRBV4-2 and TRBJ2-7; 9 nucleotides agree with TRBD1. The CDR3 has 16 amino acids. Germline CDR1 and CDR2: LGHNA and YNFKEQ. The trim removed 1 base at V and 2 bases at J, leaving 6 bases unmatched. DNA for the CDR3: TGTGCCAGCAGCCAAGTGGCAGGACAGGGGACCTACGAGCAGTACTTC. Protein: CASSQVAGQGTYEQYF.

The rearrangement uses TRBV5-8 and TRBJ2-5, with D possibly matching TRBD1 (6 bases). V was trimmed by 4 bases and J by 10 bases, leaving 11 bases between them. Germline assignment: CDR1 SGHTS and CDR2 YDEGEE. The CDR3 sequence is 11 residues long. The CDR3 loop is CASSPGQIQYF. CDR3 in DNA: TGTGCCAGCAGCCCCGGACAGATCCAGTACTTC.

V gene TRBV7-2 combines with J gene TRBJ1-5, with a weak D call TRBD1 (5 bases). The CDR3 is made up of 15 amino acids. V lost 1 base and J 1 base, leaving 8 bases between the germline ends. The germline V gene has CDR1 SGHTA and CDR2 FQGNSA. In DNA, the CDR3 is TGTGCCAGCAGCTTAGACGGGGGGAGCAATCAGCCCCAGCATTTT. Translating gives CASSLDGGSNQPQHF.

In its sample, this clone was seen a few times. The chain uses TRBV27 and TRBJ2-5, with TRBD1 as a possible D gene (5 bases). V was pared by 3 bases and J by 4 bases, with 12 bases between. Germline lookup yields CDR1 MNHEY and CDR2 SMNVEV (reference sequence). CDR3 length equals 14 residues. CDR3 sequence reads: CASSLSRVRETQYF. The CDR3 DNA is TGTGCCAGCAGTTTGAGCAGGGTTCGAGAGACCCAGTACTTC.

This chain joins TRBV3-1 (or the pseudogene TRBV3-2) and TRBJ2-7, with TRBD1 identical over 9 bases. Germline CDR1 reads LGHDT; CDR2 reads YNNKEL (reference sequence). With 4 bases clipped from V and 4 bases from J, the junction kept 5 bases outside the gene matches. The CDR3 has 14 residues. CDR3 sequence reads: CASSPQQGAYEQYF. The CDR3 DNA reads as TGTGCCAGCAGCCCCCAACAGGGGGCATACGAGCAGTACTTC.

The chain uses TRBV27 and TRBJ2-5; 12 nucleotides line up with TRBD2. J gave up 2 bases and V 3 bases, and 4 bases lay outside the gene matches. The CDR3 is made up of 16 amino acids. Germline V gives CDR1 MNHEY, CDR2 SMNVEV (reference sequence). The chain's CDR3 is CASSFLAGGLQETQYF. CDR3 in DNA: TGTGCCAGCAGTTTTCTAGCGGGAGGGCTACAAGAGACCCAGTACTTC.

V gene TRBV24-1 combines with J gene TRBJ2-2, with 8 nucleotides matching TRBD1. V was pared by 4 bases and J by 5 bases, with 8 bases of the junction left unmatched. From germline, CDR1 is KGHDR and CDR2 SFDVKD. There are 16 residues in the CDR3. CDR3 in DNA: TGTGCCACCAGTGACCAAAGACAGGGGCGGACCGGGGAGCTGTTTTTT. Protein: CATSDQRQGRTGELFF.

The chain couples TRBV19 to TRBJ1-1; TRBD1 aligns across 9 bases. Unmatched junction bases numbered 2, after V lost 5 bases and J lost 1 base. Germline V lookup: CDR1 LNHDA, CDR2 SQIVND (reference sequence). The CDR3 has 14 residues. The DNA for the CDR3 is TGTGCCAGTAGTCCACAGGGGGCGAACACTGAAGCTTTCTTT. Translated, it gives CASSPQGANTEAFF.

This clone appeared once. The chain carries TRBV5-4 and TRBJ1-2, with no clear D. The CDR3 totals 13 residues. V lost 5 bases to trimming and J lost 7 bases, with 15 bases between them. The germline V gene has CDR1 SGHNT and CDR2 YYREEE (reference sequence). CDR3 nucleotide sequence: TGTGCCAGCAGTCTCGACCGGGCGGGTGGCTACACCTTC. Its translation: CASSLDRAGGYTF. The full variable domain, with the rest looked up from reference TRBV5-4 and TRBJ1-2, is ETGVTQSPTHLIKTRGQQVTLRCSSQSGHNTVSWYQQALGQGPQFIFQYYREEENGRGNFPPRFSGLQFPNYSSELNVNALELDDSALYLCASSLDRAGGYTFGSGTRLTVV.

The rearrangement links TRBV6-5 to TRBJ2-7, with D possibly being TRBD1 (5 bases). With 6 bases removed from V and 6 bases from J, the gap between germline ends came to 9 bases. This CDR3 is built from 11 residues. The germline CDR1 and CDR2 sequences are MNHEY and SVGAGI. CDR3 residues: CASSRDAEQYF. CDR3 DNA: TGTGCCAGCAGCAGGGATGCCGAGCAGTACTTC.

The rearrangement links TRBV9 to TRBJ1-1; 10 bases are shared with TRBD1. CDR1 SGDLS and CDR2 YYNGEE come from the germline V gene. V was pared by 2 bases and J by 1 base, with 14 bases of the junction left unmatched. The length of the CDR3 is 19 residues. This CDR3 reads CASSVSGQGSSSTNTEAFF. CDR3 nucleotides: TGTGCCAGCAGCGTGTCGGGACAGGGGAGCTCCTCCACGAACACTGAAGCTTTCTTT.

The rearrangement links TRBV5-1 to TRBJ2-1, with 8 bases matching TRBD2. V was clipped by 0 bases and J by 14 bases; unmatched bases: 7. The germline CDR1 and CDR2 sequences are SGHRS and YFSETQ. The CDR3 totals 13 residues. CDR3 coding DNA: TGCGCCAGCAGCTTGGAACGGGCGGGAGGTGAGTTCTTC. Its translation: CASSLERAGGEFF.